This T cell receptor (beta chain) appears in the sequencing data of a study of OX40 agonist ivuxolimab in advanced cancers. Regarding the study as a whole: Clones of CD4+ and CD8+ blood T cells grew by week 6 at doses of 0.1 to 3.0 mg/kg.

Autoimmune disease history or systemic immunosuppression was exclusionary. Germline CDR1 MNHNS, CDR2 SASEGT. The CDR3 has 15 amino acids. The V gene lost 6 bases and the J gene lost 0 bases, with 15 bases spanning the gap. This table comes from immunoSEQ multiplex PCR, and its TCRdb copy is limited to in-frame clones, with some not included. In the table there are approximately 130,000 clones, 90% to 95% of which are singletons. To note about this clone: Its matching antigen is unknown.

This chain joins TRBV6-1 and TRBJ2-7; TRBD1 is a possible D gene (6 bases). This receptor was identified in an adult with an advanced solid tumor such as melanoma, head and neck, liver or kidney cancer. The sequences come from CD4+ or CD8+ T cells sorted from blood, collected in a trial of the OX40 agonist ivuxolimab. This chain's CDR3 is CASRDQGISSYEQYF. The CDR3 bases are TGTGCCAGCAGGGATCAGGGGATCAGCTCCTACGAGCAGTACTTC.